This TCR beta chain originates from a study of CD8 T cells in ankylosing spondylitis. Overall study findings and caveats: It appeared that ankylosing spondylitis blood was characterized by a TCR beta motif of roughly 8 highly homologous variants. The disease-linked clones had a CD8+ phenotype and low blood frequencies.

One entry per CDR3 protein results from TCRdb running MiXCR on the 5' RACE reads. The table records 400,000 or so distinct CDR3 sequences, 25% to 30% of them present only once. This clonotype was seen more than once but under ten times. Its matching antigen is unknown. The trim removed 10 bases at V and 4 bases at J, leaving 8 bases unmatched. The CDR3 loop spans 15 amino acids. Germline V gene lookup returns CDR1 MNHEY and CDR2 SMNVEV (reference sequence). The chain employs TRBV27 and TRBJ2-2, with 11 bases that match TRBD1. Source material: blood, either unsorted or a sorted T cell fraction (not recorded which). This TCR came from a male donor with ankylosing spondylitis. CDR3 coding DNA: TGTGCCATCCGGGGGACAGGGGGTGGCACCGGGGAGCTGTTTTTT. Its translation is CAIRGTGGGTGELFF.